This T cell receptor beta chain was sequenced during a study of early T cells in non-severe SARS-CoV-2 infection. Turning to the study itself: Chains stayed unpaired after sequencing of bulk RNA from unsorted whole blood.

This clonotype was seen ten or more times. TCRdb re-derived calls from the 5' RACE reads in MiXCR, one entry per CDR3 protein. The sample lists tens of thousands of distinct CDR3 sequences; approximately 5.9% were seen once. Germline V gene sequence: CDR1 DFQATT, CDR2 SNEGSKA (reference sequence). V was clipped by 1 base and J by 3 bases, with 10 bases between them. The CDR3 spans 14 residues. The sequence was collected from an adult who was a healthcare worker with PCR-confirmed SARS-CoV-2 infection or an uninfected control (not recorded which). The gene calls are TRBV20-1 and TRBJ2-4; D possibly corresponds to TRBD2 (5 bases). Sequencing used whole blood, obtained at baseline. This CDR3 reads CSARVHGNKNIQYF. In DNA, the CDR3 is TGCAGTGCTAGAGTTCACGGGAACAAAAACATTCAGTACTTC.